The rows below give T cell receptor beta chains drawn from one sample of a study of cytomegalovirus exposure and HLA in healthy donors. Sequencing was performed with immunoSEQ multiplex PCR; in TCRdb, only in-frame clones are kept and a portion is missing. The sample holds approximately 180,000 clones, about 80% seen once. The sequenced material came from PBMCs. All receptors come from a woman aged 40-49 years in good health and CMV-seronegative. Both conserved end residues are part of each CDR3. D genes are given only for firm matches.

CASSLGQGYGYTF	TGTGCCAGCAGTTTAGGGCAGGGATATGGCTACACCTTC	TRBV2	TRBJ1-2	NA
CASSYNRGSEQYF	TGTGCCAGCAGCTACAACAGGGGGAGCGAGCAGTACTTC	TRBV5-8	TRBJ2-7	TRBD1
CASSVQRTEQYF	TGTGCCAGCAGTGTGCAGCGTACCGAGCAGTACTTC	TRBV2	TRBJ2-7	NA
CASSPSGGTSTDTQYF	TGTGCCAGCAGCCCCTCGGGGGGAACAAGCACAGATACGCAGTATTTT	TRBV7-2	TRBJ2-3	TRBD2
CASSPLLSNEKLFF	TGTGCCAGCAGCCCCCTCCTTTCTAATGAAAAACTGTTTTTT	TRBV7-6	TRBJ1-4	NA
CASSVGRGPLNEQFF	TGTGCCAGCAGCGTGGGGCGGGGGCCACTCAATGAGCAGTTCTTC	TRBV9	TRBJ2-1	NA
CASSAEREGYNEQFF	TGTGCCAGCAGCGCAGAGCGGGAGGGTTACAATGAGCAGTTCTTC	TRBV5-4	TRBJ2-1	TRBD2
CASTQGMNTEAFF	TGCGCCAGCACACAGGGGATGAACACTGAAGCTTTCTTT	TRBV5-1	TRBJ1-1	TRBD1
CASSVAGTPSGANVLTF	TGTGCCAGCAGCGTCGCCGGGACACCCTCTGGGGCCAACGTCCTGACTTTC	TRBV9	TRBJ2-6	NA
CSATSVTQYF	TGCAGCGCGACTAGCGTTACGCAGTATTTT	TRBV29-1	TRBJ2-3	TRBD2
CASSRDRAGSNQPQHF	TGTGCCAGCAGCCGGGACAGGGCCGGTAGCAATCAGCCCCAGCATTTT	TRBV7-2	TRBJ1-5	TRBD1